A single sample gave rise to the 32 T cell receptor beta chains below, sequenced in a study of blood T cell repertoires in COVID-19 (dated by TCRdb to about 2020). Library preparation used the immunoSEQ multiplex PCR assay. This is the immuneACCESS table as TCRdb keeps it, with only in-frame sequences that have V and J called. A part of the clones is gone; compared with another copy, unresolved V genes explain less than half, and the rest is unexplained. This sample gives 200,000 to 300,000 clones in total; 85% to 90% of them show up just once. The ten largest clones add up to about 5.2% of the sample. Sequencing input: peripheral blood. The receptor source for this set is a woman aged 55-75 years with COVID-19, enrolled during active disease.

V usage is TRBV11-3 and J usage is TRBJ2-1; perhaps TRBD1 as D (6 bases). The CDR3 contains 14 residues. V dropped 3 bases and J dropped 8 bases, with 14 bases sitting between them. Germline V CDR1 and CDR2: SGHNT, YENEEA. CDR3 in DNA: TGTGCCAGCAGCTTCTTAACCACAGGGTATGAGCAGTTCTTC. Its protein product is CASSFLTTGYEQFF.

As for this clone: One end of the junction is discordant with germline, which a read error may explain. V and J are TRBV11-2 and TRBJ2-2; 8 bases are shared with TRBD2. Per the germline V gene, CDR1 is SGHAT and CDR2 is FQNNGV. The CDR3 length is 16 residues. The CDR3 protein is CAGSQRSGSITGELFF. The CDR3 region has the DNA TGTGCCGGCAGCCAGAGAAGCGGGAGTATCACCGGGGAGCTGTTTTTT. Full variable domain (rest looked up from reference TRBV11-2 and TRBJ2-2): EAGVAQSPRYKIIEKRQSVAFWCNPISGHATLYWYQQILGQGPKLLIQFQNNGVVDDSQLPKDRFSAERLKGVDSTLKIQPAKLEDSAVYLCAGSQRSGSITGELFFGEGSRLTVL.

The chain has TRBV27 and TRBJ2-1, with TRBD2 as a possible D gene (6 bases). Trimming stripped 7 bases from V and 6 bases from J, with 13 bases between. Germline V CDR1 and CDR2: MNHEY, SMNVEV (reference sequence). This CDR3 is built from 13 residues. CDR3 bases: TGTGCCAGCACCCCATGGGGGGTCAATGAGCAGTTCTTC. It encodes CASTPWGVNEQFF.

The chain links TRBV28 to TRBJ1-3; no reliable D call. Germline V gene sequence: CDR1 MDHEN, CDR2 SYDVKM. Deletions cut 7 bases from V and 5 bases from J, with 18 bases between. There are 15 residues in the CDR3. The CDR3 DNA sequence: TGTGCCAGCACCCCCGGGGAGCGCGCGAGAAACACCATATATTTT. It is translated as CASTPGERARNTIYF.

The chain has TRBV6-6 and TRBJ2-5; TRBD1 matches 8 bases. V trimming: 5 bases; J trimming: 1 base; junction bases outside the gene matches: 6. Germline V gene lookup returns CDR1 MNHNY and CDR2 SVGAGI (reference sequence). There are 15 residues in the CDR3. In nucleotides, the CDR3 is TGTGCCAGCAGTCCGCCTGGACAGGGCCAAGAGACCCAGTACTTC. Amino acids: CASSPPGQGQETQYF.

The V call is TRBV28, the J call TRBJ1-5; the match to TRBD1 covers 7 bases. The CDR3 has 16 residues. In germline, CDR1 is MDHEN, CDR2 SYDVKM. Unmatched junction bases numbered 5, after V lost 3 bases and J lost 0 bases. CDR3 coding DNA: TGTGCCAGCAGTTTGGACAGGTTCTATAGCAATCAGCCCCAGCATTTT. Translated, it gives CASSLDRFYSNQPQHF.

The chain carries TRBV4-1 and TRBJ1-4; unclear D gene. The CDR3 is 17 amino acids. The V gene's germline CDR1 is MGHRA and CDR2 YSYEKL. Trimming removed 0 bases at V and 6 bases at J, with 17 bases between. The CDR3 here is CASSQEGSRGKDEKLFF. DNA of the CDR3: TGCGCCAGCAGCCAAGAAGGGTCTCGGGGAAAGGATGAAAAACTGTTTTTT.

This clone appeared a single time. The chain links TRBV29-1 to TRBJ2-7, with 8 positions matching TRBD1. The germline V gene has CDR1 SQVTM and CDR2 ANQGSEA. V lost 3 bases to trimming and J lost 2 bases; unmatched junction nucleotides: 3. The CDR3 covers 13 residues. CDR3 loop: CSVEAGGTYEQYF. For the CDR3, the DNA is TGCAGCGTTGAGGCAGGGGGCACCTACGAGCAGTACTTC.

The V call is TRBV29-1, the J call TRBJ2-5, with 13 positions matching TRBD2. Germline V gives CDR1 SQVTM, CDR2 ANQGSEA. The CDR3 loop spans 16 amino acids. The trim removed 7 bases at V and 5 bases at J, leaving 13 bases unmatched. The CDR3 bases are TGCAGCGCAAAACGGACTAGCGGGAGATTGGGGGAGACCCAGTACTTC. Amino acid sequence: CSAKRTSGRLGETQYF.

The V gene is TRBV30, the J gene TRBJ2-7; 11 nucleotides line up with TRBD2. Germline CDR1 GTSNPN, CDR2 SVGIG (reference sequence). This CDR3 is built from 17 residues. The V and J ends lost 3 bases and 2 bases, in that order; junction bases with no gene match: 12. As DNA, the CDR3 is TGTGCCTGGAGCCGAGCCCTTTTTAGCGGGAGGGCCTACGAGCAGTACTTC. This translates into CAWSRALFSGRAYEQYF.

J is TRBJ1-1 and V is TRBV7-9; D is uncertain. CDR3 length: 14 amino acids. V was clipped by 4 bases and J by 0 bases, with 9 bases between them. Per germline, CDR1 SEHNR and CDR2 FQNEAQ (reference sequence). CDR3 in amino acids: CASSSAQLNTEAFF. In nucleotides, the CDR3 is TGTGCCAGCAGCTCGGCACAGCTGAACACTGAAGCTTTCTTT.

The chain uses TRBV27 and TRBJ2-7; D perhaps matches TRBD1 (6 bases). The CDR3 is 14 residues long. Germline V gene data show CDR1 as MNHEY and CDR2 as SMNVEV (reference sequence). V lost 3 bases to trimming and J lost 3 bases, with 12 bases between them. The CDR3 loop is CASSLGAGLYEQYF. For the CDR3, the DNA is TGTGCCAGCAGTTTGGGGGCAGGGCTCTACGAGCAGTACTTC.

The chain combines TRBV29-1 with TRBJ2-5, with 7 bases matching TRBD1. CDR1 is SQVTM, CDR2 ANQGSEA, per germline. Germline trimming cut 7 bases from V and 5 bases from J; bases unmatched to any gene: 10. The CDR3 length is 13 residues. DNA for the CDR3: TGCAGCGCCGGGACAGCAGTAGAGGAGACCCAGTACTTC. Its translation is CSAGTAVEETQYF.

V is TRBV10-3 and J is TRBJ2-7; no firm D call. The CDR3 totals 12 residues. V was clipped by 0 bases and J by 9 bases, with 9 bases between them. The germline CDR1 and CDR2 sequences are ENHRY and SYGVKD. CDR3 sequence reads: CAISESPRRQYF. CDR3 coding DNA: TGTGCCATCAGTGAGTCGCCCCGGAGGCAGTACTTC.

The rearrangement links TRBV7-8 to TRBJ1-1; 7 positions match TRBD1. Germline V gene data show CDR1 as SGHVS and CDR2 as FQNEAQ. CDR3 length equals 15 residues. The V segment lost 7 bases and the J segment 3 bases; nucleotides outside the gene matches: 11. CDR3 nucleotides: TGTGCCAGCAACCTGACATGGCAGGGGGACACTGAAGCTTTCTTT. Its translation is CASNLTWQGDTEAFF.

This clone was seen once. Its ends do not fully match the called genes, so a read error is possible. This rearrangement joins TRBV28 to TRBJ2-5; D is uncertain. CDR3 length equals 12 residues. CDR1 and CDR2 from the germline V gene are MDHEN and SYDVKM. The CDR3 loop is CASSRPVEAQYF. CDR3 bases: TGTGCCAGCAGCCGCCCCGTAGAGGCCCAGTACTTC. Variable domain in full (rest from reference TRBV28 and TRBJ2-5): DVKVTQSSRYLVKRTGEKVFLECVQDMDHENMFWYRQDPGLGLRLIYFSYDVKMKEKGDIPEGYSVSREKKERFSLILESASTNQTSMYLCASSRPVEAQYFGPGTRLLVL.

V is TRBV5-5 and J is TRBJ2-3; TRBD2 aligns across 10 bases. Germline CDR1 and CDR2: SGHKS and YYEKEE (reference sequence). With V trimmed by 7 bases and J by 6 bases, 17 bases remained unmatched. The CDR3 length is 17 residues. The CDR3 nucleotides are TGTGCCAGCCGAACACTCGGGACTAGCGCTTTTAGGGATACGCAGTATTTT. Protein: CASRTLGTSAFRDTQYF. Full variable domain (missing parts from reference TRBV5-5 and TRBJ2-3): DAGVTQSPTHLIKTRGQQVTLRCSPISGHKSVSWYQQVLGQGPQFIFQYYEKEERGRGNFPDRFSARQFPNYSSELNVNALLLGDSALYLCASRTLGTSAFRDTQYFGPGTRLTVL.

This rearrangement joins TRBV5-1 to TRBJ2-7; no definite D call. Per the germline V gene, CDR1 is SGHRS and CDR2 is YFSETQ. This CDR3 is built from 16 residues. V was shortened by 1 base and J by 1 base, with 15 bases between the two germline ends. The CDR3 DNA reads TGCGCCAGCAGCTTGCGACCACAGCAGTCGTCCTACGAGCAGTACTTC. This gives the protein CASSLRPQQSSYEQYF. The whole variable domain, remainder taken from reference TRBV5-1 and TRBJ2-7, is KAGVTQTPRYLIKTRGQQVTLSCSPISGHRSVSWYQQTPGQGLQFLFEYFSETQRNKGNFPGRFSGRQFSNSRSEMNVSTLELGDSALYLCASSLRPQQSSYEQYFGPGTRLTVT.

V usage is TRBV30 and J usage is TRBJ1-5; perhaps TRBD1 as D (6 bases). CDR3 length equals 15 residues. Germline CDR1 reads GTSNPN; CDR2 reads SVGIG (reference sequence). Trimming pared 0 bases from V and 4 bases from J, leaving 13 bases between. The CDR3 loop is CAWSVGGHTNQPQHF. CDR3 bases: TGTGCCTGGAGTGTAGGGGGACATACAAATCAGCCCCAGCATTTT. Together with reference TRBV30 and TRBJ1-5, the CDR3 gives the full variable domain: SQTIHQWPATLVQPVGSPLSLECTVEGTSNPNLYWYRQAAGRGLQLLFYSVGIGQISSEVPQNLSASRPQDRQFILSSKKLLLSDSGFYLCAWSVGGHTNQPQHFGDGTRLSIL.

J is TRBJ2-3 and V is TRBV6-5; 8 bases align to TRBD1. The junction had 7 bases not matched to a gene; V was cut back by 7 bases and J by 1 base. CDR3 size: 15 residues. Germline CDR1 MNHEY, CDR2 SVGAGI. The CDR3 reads CASTSTGVGTDTQYF. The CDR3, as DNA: TGTGCCAGCACGTCGACAGGGGTGGGCACAGATACGCAGTATTTT.

CDR3: CASSYPGTGTTSEAFF. In nucleotides, the CDR3 is TGTGCCAGCAGTTACCCCGGGACAGGGACAACCTCTGAAGCTTTCTTT. The V gene is TRBV6-6, the J gene TRBJ1-1, with 9 bases identical to TRBD1. Trimming removed 2 bases from V and 6 bases from J; junction bases left unmatched: 10. CDR1 MNHNY and CDR2 SVGAGI come from the germline V gene (reference sequence). The CDR3 runs to 16 residues.

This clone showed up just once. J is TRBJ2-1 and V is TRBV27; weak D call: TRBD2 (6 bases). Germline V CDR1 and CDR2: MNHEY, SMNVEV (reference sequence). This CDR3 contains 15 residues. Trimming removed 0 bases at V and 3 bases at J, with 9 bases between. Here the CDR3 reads CASSLSPGLYNEQFF. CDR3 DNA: TGTGCCAGCAGTTTATCCCCGGGACTCTACAATGAGCAGTTCTTC.

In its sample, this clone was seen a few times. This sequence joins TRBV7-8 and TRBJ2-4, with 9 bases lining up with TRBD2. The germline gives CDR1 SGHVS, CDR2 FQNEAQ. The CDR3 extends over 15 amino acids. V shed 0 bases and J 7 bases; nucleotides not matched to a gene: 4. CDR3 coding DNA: TGTGCCAGCAGCTTAGCTAGCCTAGCGGGGAACATTCAGTACTTC. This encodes CASSLASLAGNIQYF.

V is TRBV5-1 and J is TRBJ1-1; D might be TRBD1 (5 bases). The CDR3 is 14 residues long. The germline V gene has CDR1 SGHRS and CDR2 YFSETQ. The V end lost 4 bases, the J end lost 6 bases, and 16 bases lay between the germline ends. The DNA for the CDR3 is TGCGCCAGCAGCCCAGGGTGGGTGAGAGCTGAAGCTTTCTTT. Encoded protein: CASSPGWVRAEAFF.

The CDR3: CASSYFLLEQYF. CDR3 DNA: TGTGCCAGCAGTTACTTCCTCCTCGAGCAGTACTTC. This chain uses TRBV6-2 or TRBV6-3 with TRBJ2-7; D is unresolved. Germline V CDR1 and CDR2: MNHEY, SVGEGT. V dropped 1 base and J dropped 6 bases, with 7 bases sitting between them. The CDR3 runs 12 residues.

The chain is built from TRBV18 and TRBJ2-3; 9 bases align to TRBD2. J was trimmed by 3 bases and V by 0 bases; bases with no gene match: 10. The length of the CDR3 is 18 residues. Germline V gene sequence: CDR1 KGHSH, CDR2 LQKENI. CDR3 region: CASSPPVGAGGRTDTQYF. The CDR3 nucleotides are TGTGCCAGCTCACCACCGGTTGGAGCGGGAGGTCGGACAGATACGCAGTATTTT.

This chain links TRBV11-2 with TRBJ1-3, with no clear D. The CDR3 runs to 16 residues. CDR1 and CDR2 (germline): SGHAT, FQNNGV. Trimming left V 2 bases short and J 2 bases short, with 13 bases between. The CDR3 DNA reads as TGTGCCAGCAGCTTATTTGGGCGGGGTGCTGGAAACACCATATATTTT. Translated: CASSLFGRGAGNTIYF. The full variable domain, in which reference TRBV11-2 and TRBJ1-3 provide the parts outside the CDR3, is EAGVAQSPRYKIIEKRQSVAFWCNPISGHATLYWYQQILGQGPKLLIQFQNNGVVDDSQLPKDRFSAERLKGVDSTLKIQPAKLEDSAVYLCASSLFGRGAGNTIYFGEGSWLTVV.

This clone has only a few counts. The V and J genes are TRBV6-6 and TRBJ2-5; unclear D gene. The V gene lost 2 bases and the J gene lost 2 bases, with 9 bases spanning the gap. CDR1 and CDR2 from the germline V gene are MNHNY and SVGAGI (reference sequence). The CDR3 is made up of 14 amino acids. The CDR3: CASSYGQAQETQYF. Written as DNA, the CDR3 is TGTGCCAGCAGTTACGGGCAGGCTCAAGAGACCCAGTACTTC.

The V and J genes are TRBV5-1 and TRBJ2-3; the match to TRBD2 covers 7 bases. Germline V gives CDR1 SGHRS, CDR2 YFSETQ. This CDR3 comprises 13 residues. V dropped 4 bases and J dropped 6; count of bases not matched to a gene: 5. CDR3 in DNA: TGCGCCAGCAGCAGAACTAGCGCGGATACGCAGTATTTT. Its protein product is CASSRTSADTQYF.

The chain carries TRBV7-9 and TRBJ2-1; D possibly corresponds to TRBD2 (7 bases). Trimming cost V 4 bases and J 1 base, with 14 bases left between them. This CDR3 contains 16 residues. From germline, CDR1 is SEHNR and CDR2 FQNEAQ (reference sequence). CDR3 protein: CASSYNRGGSYNEQFF. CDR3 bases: TGTGCCAGCAGCTACAATAGGGGGGGGTCCTACAATGAGCAGTTCTTC.

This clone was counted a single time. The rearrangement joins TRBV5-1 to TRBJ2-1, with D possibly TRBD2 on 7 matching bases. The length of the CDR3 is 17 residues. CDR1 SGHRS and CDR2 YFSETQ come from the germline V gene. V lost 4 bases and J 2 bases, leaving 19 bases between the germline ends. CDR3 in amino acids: CASSHEGGGGTYNEQFF. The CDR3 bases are TGCGCCAGCAGCCACGAAGGGGGAGGGGGGACCTACAATGAGCAGTTCTTC.

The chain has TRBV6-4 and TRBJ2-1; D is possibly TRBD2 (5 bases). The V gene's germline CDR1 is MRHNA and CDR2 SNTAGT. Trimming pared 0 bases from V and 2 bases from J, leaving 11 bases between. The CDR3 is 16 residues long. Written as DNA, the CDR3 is TGTGCCAGCAGTGACTCCGGGAACCGACCCTACAATGAGCAGTTCTTC. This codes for CASSDSGNRPYNEQFF.